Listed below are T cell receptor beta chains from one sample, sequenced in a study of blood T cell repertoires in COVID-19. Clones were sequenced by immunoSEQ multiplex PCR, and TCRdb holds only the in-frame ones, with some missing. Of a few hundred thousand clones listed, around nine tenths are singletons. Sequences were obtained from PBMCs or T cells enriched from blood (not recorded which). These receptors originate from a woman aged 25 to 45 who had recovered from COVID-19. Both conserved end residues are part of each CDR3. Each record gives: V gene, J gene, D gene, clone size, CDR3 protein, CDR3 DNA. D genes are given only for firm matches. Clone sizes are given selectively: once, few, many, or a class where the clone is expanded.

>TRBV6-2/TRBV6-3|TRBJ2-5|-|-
CASSYSDGDRETQYF
TGTGCCAGCAGTTACTCTGACGGGGATCGAGAGACCCAGTACTTC
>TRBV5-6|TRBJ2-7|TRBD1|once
CASSSQTETGVHYEQYF
TGTGCCAGCAGCTCGCAGACCGAGACAGGGGTGCACTACGAGCAGTACTTC
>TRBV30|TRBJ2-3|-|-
CAWSGGHSTDTQYF
TGTGCCTGGAGTGGGGGACACAGCACAGATACGCAGTATTTT
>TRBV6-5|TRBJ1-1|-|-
CASSYAGRAFF
TGTGCCAGCAGTTACGCGGGGCGAGCTTTCTTT
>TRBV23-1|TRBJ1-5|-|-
CASSQSGRGSNQPQHF
TGCGCCAGCAGTCAATCAGGCAGGGGAAGCAATCAGCCCCAGCATTTT
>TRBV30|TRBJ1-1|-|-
CAWSVRSAEAFF
TGTGCCTGGAGTGTGAGATCCGCTGAAGCTTTCTTT
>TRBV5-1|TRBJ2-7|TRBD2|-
CASSLRTSGGSDEQYF
TGCGCCAGCAGCTTGCGGACTAGCGGGGGTAGCGACGAGCAGTACTTC
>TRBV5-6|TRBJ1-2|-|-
CASSLGTPANYGYTF
TGTGCCAGCAGCTTGGGAACACCCGCTAACTATGGCTACACCTTC
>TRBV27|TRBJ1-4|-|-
CASSPGPSFQDNEKLFF
TGTGCCAGCAGTCCAGGCCCGTCCTTCCAGGATAATGAAAAACTGTTTTTT
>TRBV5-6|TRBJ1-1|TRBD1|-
CASSFQGTGGAFSPEAFF
TGTGCCAGCAGCTTCCAAGGGACAGGGGGCGCGTTTTCTCCTGAAGCTTTCTTT
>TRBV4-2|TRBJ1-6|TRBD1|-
CASSQEGTGRSPLHF
TGTGCCAGCAGCCAAGAAGGGACAGGGCGGTCACCCCTCCACTTT
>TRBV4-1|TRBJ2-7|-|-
CASSQVEGANVPQYF
TGCGCCAGCAGCCAAGTGGAGGGGGCGAACGTTCCGCAGTACTTC
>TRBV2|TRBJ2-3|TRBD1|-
CASMRQGASDTQYF
TGTGCCAGCATGAGACAGGGGGCATCAGATACGCAGTATTTT
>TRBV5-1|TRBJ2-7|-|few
CASKGNSASYEQYF
TGCGCCAGCAAGGGGAACAGCGCCTCCTACGAGCAGTACTTC
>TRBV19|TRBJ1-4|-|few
CASTPTLGAVEKLFF
TGTGCCAGTACTCCCACGTTGGGGGCGGTTGAAAAACTGTTTTTT
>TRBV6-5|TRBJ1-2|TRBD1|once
CASSYSRDSYGYTF
TGTGCCAGCAGTTACTCGCGGGACAGCTATGGCTACACCTTC
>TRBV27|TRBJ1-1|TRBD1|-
CASSLGTGMGTEAFF
TGTGCCAGCAGTTTGGGGACAGGGATGGGCACTGAAGCTTTCTTT